This T cell receptor (beta chain) was captured in a study of blood T cells in healthy people across ages. Next came a second PCR, run for roughly 7 to 12 cycles, which used a sample-barcoded 5' primer along with a J-beta primer mix. TCRdb passed the 5' RACE reads through MiXCR, listing each CDR3 protein once. The sample lists over 1.5 million distinct CDR3 sequences; roughly 50% were seen once. V lost 4 bases, J lost 1 base, and 7 bases lay in between. The CDR3 has 13 residues. The germline gives CDR1 ENHRY, CDR2 SYGVKD. The chain combines TRBV10-3 with TRBJ2-5; D is unclear. The sequencing input was blood. This receptor was obtained from a middle-aged woman in good health. This CDR3 is CAISVQVQETQYF. Written as DNA, the CDR3 is TGTGCCATCAGTGTCCAAGTCCAAGAGACCCAGTACTTC.